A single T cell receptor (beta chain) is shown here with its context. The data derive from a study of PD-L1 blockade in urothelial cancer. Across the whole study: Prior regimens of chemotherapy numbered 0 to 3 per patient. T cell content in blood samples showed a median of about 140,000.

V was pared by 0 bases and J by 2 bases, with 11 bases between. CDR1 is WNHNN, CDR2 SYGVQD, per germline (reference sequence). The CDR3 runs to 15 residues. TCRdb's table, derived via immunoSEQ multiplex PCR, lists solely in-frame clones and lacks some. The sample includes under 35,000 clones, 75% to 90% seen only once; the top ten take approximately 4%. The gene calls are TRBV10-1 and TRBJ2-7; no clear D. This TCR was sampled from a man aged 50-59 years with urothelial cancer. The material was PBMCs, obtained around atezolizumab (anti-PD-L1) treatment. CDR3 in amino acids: CASSESKGRTYEQYF. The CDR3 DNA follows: TGCGCCAGCAGTGAGTCGAAAGGCAGGACCTACGAGCAGTACTTC.